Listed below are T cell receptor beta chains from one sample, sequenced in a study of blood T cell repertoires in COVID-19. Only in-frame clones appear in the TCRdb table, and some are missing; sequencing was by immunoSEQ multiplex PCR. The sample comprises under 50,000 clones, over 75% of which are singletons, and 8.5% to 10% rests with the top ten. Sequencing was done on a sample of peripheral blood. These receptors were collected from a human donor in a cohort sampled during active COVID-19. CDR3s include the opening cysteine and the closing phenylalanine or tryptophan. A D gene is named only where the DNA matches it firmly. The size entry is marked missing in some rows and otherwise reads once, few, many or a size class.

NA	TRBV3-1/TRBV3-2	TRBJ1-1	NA	CASSQPLRNTEAFF	TGTGCCAGCAGCCAGCCCCTCAGGAACACTGAAGCTTTCTTT
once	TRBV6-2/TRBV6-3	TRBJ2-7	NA	CASSWPGRGVYEQYF	TGTGCCAGCAGTTGGCCGGGTCGGGGAGTCTACGAGCAGTACTTC
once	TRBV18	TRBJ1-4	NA	CASSPPQGNEKLFF	TGTGCCAGCTCACCACCACAGGGTAATGAAAAACTGTTTTTT
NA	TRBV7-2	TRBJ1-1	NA	CASSDGPGTEAFF	TGTGCCAGCAGCGACGGACCGGGGACTGAAGCTTTCTTT
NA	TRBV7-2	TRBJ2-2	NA	CASTLAVGTQNTGELFF	TGTGCCAGCACCTTAGCCGTAGGGACTCAGAACACCGGGGAGCTGTTTTTT
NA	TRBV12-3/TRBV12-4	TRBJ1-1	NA	CASTHSKAEAFF	TGTGCCAGCACCCACAGTAAGGCTGAAGCTTTCTTT
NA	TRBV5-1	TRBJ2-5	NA	CASSRESQETQYF	TGCGCCAGCAGCCGGGAATCTCAAGAGACCCAGTACTTC
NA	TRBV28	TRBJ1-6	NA	CASSPRGQGNSPLHF	TGTGCCAGCAGCCCCAGGGGTCAGGGTAATTCACCCCTCCACTTT
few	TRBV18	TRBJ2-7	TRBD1	CASSQGQGNTYEQYF	TGTGCCAGCTCACAAGGACAGGGTAATACCTACGAGCAGTACTTC
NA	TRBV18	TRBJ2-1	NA	CASSPQVSSYNEQFF	TGTGCCAGCTCCCCCCAGGTGAGCTCCTACAATGAGCAGTTCTTC
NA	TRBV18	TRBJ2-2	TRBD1	CASSPRDRDVTGELFF	TGTGCCAGCTCACCCCGGGACAGGGATGTGACCGGGGAGCTGTTTTTT
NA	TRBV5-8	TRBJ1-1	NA	CASSDPGGRLTEAFF	TGTGCCAGCAGCGATCCCGGGGGACGGTTAACTGAAGCTTTCTTT
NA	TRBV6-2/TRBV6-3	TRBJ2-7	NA	CASSYSSSGTDDSYEQYF	TGTGCCAGCAGTTACTCGAGTAGCGGAACGGACGACTCCTACGAGCAGTACTTC
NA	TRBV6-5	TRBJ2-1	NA	CASSTTGGFGNEQFF	TGTGCCAGCAGCACAACTGGAGGGTTTGGAAATGAGCAGTTCTTC
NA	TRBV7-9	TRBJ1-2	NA	CASSLRQGLGYTF	TGTGCCAGCAGCTTACGGCAGGGCCTTGGCTACACCTTC